These 13 T cell receptor beta chains were all obtained from the same sample, sequenced in a study of cytomegalovirus exposure and HLA in healthy donors. 13 Jbeta primers and 60 Vbeta primers were used for the PCR. Repertoires were generated with immunoSEQ multiplex PCR, while TCRdb's copy carries only in-frame clones and drops some. The sample carries under 200,000 clones, about 70% recorded once. Sequenced sample: PBMCs. The receptors were sampled from a woman aged 30 to 39 in good health and CMV-seronegative.

The V gene is TRBV7-6, the J gene TRBJ1-1; possibly TRBD1 for D (5 bases). CDR1 is SGHVS and CDR2 is FNYEAQ in the germline V gene. Deletions cut 5 bases from V and 2 bases from J, with 9 bases between. The CDR3 spans 13 residues. In DNA form, the CDR3 reads TGTGCCAGCAGCCGCGGGGGAAACACTGAAGCTTTCTTT. Protein sequence: CASSRGGNTEAFF.

The V call is TRBV5-4, the J call TRBJ2-5, with TRBD1 matching 8 bases. Germline V CDR1 and CDR2: SGHNT, YYREEE (reference sequence). The CDR3 runs to 15 residues. Germline trimming cut 4 bases from V and 5 bases from J; bases unmatched to any gene: 10. DNA for the CDR3: TGTGCCAGCAGCCCGGGGACAGGACTACGCGAGACCCAGTACTTC. This codes for CASSPGTGLRETQYF. The complete variable domain, with remaining parts taken from reference TRBV5-4 and TRBJ2-5, reads ETGVTQSPTHLIKTRGQQVTLRCSSQSGHNTVSWYQQALGQGPQFIFQYYREEENGRGNFPPRFSGLQFPNYSSELNVNALELDDSALYLCASSPGTGLRETQYFGPGTRLLVL.

CDR3 DNA sequence: TGTGCCAGTAGTCCGTCGCGGGTCCATGAGCAGTTCTTC. Translation gives CASSPSRVHEQFF. The chain combines TRBV19 with TRBJ2-1; D might be TRBD2 (5 bases). V dropped 5 bases and J dropped 8 bases, with 13 bases sitting between them. The CDR3 covers 13 residues. Germline V lookup: CDR1 LNHDA, CDR2 SQIVND (reference sequence).

The sample holds one count of this clone. V and J are TRBV5-8 and TRBJ1-2; D might be TRBD1 (5 bases). The germline V gene encodes CDR1 SGHTS and CDR2 YDEGEE. Trimming removed 2 bases at V and 8 bases at J, with 22 bases between. The CDR3 sequence is 16 residues long. The CDR3 DNA sequence: TGTGCCAGCAGCTTCCTTACGGAGCAGACAGCTGGAGGCTACACCTTC. Protein: CASSFLTEQTAGGYTF.

J is TRBJ2-7 and V is TRBV27, with 7 bases lining up with TRBD2. The germline CDR1 and CDR2 sequences are MNHEY and SMNVEV (reference sequence). The junction had 10 bases not matched to a gene; V was cut back by 5 bases and J by 6 bases. The length of the CDR3 is 14 residues. CDR3 sequence reads: CASSRSGIPSEQYF. The CDR3 DNA sequence: TGTGCCAGCAGTCGGAGCGGGATCCCTTCCGAGCAGTACTTC.

This chain links TRBV25-1 with TRBJ2-2; the D is unclear. V gave up 3 bases and J gave up 4 bases, with 6 bases separating them. Per the germline V gene, CDR1 is MGHDK and CDR2 is SYGVNS. This CDR3 region has 13 residues. CDR3 sequence: CASSDWATGELFF. In DNA form, the CDR3 reads TGTGCCAGCAGTGATTGGGCCACCGGGGAGCTGTTTTTT.

This clone was detected a few times. The CDR3 region has the DNA TGTGCCAGCACGTATGGGACACCAACTAATGAAAAACTGTTTTTT. Protein: CASTYGTPTNEKLFF. V and J are TRBV6-6 and TRBJ1-4, with a possible D match to TRBD1 (6 bases). The CDR3 covers 15 residues. Germline loops: CDR1 MNHNY, CDR2 SVGAGI (reference sequence). V dropped 7 bases and J dropped 0 bases, with 12 bases sitting between them.

A single count supports this clone. In DNA form, the CDR3 reads TGCGCCAGCAGCCCCTCCGTTCCCGGGACACTTGACCAAGAGACCCAGTACTTC. Translated: CASSPSVPGTLDQETQYF. V usage is TRBV4-3 and J usage is TRBJ2-5; possibly TRBD1 for D (6 bases). This CDR3 has 18 residues. Germline lookup yields CDR1 LGHNA and CDR2 YSLEER. V dropped 4 bases and J dropped 0 bases, with 21 bases sitting between them.

This clone was observed a single time. The V and J genes are TRBV5-1 and TRBJ1-2, with 9 bases matching TRBD1. The CDR3 is 15 amino acids. V was pared by 6 bases and J by 3 bases, with 9 bases of the junction left unmatched. Germline V gene data show CDR1 as SGHRS and CDR2 as YFSETQ. The CDR3 DNA follows: TGCGCCAGCACCACTCCGGGACAGGGAGACTATGGCTACACCTTC. Its translation: CASTTPGQGDYGYTF.

The V and J genes are TRBV5-1 and TRBJ2-7, with D perhaps matching TRBD1 (5 bases). V was cut by 0 bases and J by 5 bases, with 12 bases left in between. Germline CDR1 and CDR2: SGHRS and YFSETQ. This CDR3 spans 14 amino acids. CDR3 residues: CASSLEAGNHEQYF. CDR3 coding DNA: TGCGCCAGCAGCTTGGAGGCAGGGAATCACGAGCAGTACTTC.

This chain connects TRBV7-8 to TRBJ1-1; tentatively, D is TRBD1 (5 bases). The CDR3 loop spans 12 amino acids. V lost 8 bases, J lost 4 bases, and 11 bases lay in between. Germline-derived CDR1 and CDR2 are SGHVS and FQNEAQ. In DNA form, the CDR3 reads TGTGCCAGCCTTACAGGTACCACTGAAGCTTTCTTT. Translating gives CASLTGTTEAFF. The full variable domain, with the rest looked up from reference TRBV7-8 and TRBJ1-1, is GAGVSQSPRYKVAKRGQDVALRCDPISGHVSLFWYQQALGQGPEFLTYFQNEAQLDKSGLPSDRFFAERPEGSVSTLKIQRTQQEDSAVYLCASLTGTTEAFFGQGTRLTVV.

A single count supports this clone. The J gene is TRBJ1-4, the V gene TRBV5-1; 8 nucleotides align to TRBD1. The length of the CDR3 is 16 residues. The ends lost 3 bases at V and 8 bases at J; junction bases unmatched: 12. Germline V CDR1 and CDR2: SGHRS, YFSETQ. The CDR3 DNA reads TGCGCCAGCAGCTCAAACGCCGGGACAGGCGGCGAAAAACTGTTTTTT. This encodes CASSSNAGTGGEKLFF.

On this clone: One junction end does not reproduce the germline sequence, and a read error may be involved. This chain links TRBV2 with TRBJ1-4, with 10 positions matching TRBD1. This CDR3 spans 11 amino acids. Germline V gene lookup returns CDR1 SNHLY and CDR2 FYNNEI. CDR3 protein: CASRAGQGKVF. In nucleotides, the CDR3 is TGTGCCAGCAGGGCGGGACAGGGGAAGGTTTTT.